These 27 T cell receptor beta chains were all obtained from the same sample, sequenced in a study of blood T cell repertoires in COVID-19. The data were produced by immunoSEQ multiplex PCR, yet TCRdb's version contains in-frame clones alone and is incomplete. The sample lists 200,000 to 250,000 clones; approximately 82% were seen once. What was sequenced was peripheral blood. All receptors come from a woman of 80 years or more with acute or convalescent COVID-19.

The chain links TRBV27 to TRBJ1-1; maybe TRBD1 (5 bases). V gave up 0 bases and J gave up 1 base, with 9 bases separating them. This CDR3 spans 15 amino acids. The V gene's germline CDR1 is MNHEY and CDR2 SMNVEV (reference sequence). CDR3: CASSLSGGANTEAFF. The CDR3 nucleotides read TGTGCCAGCAGTTTATCGGGGGGAGCGAACACTGAAGCTTTCTTT.

The chain carries TRBV4-1 and TRBJ2-4; D is undetermined. Germline CDR1 and CDR2: MGHRA and YSYEKL. CDR3 length: 16 amino acids. V was cut by 2 bases and J by 0 bases, with 11 bases left in between. The CDR3 loop reads CASSQRSGIAKNIQYF. DNA of the CDR3: TGCGCCAGCAGCCAAAGGTCAGGAATAGCCAAAAACATTCAGTACTTC.

The V and J genes are TRBV12-2 and TRBJ2-7; the table's D call, TRBD1, has no DNA check behind it. TRBV12-2 is reported as a pseudogene. This CDR3 contains 15 residues. The CDR3 reads CASRLPGQGAYEQYF. The CDR3 DNA is TGTGCAAGTCGCTTACCGGGACAGGGGGCCTACGAGCAGTACTTC.

The chain has TRBV6-1 and TRBJ1-1, with 7 bases fitting TRBD1. V trimming: 2 bases; J trimming: 4 bases; junction bases outside the gene matches: 7. CDR1 and CDR2 (germline): MNHNS, SASEGT. The CDR3 loop spans 15 amino acids. The CDR3 protein is CASSEFGQGGTEAFF. The CDR3 DNA is TGTGCCAGCAGTGAATTCGGGCAGGGGGGCACTGAAGCTTTCTTT.

The chain has TRBV3-1 (or the pseudogene TRBV3-2) and TRBJ1-6; tentative D call: TRBD1 (5 bases). V dropped 1 base and J dropped 11 bases, with 15 bases sitting between them. Germline V lookup: CDR1 LGHDT, CDR2 YNNKEL (reference sequence). The CDR3 covers 15 residues. The CDR3 sequence: CASSQGRGFFAPLHF. The CDR3 nucleotides are TGTGCCAGCAGCCAAGGGAGGGGATTCTTTGCACCCCTCCACTTT.

The genes are TRBV6-2 or TRBV6-3 and TRBJ2-5; 7 bases agree with TRBD1. CDR1 is MNHEY and CDR2 is SVGEGT in the germline V gene. Unmatched junction bases numbered 7, after V lost 2 bases and J lost 1 base. CDR3 size: 16 residues. For the CDR3, the DNA is TGTGCCAGCAGTTACGACGGACAGGCTTTCCAAGAGACCCAGTACTTC. It translates to CASSYDGQAFQETQYF.

The rearrangement uses TRBV6-5 and TRBJ1-4, with TRBD1 matching over 7 bases. Germline V gene sequence: CDR1 MNHEY, CDR2 SVGAGI. The CDR3 contains 15 residues. The junction had 12 bases not matched to a gene; V was cut back by 6 bases and J by 8 bases. CDR3 protein: CASSRQGLNGEKLFF. The CDR3 DNA sequence: TGTGCCAGCAGCCGACAGGGACTCAACGGGGAAAAACTGTTTTTT.

J is TRBJ2-5 and V is TRBV13, with 9 bases matching TRBD2. The CDR3 is 17 amino acids. V was pared by 4 bases and J by 0 bases, with 9 bases of the junction left unmatched. Germline-derived CDR1 and CDR2 are PRHDT and FYEKMQ (reference sequence). CDR3 bases: TGTGCCAGCAGCTGCGTCCGACTAGCGGAGAACCAAGAGACCCAGTACTTC. It is translated as CASSCVRLAENQETQYF. The full variable domain, with the rest looked up from reference TRBV13 and TRBJ2-5, is AAGVIQSPRHLIKEKRETATLKCYPIPRHDTVYWYQQGPGQDPQFLISFYEKMQSDKGSIPDRFSAQQFSDYHSELNMSSLELGDSALYFCASSCVRLAENQETQYFGPGTRLLVL.

The chain couples TRBV29-1 to TRBJ2-5; TRBD2 matches at 9 bases. Germline values: CDR1 SQVTM, CDR2 ANQGSEA. The CDR3 is 17 residues long. With V trimmed by 4 bases and J by 5 bases, 17 bases remained unmatched. CDR3 in amino acids: CSVAGEAGGPVRETQYF. The CDR3 region has the DNA TGCAGCGTTGCGGGGGAGGCGGGAGGGCCGGTTCGGGAGACCCAGTACTTC.

The CDR3 bases are TGTGCCAGCAAAAAGGACAGGGGCGGGAACACCGGGGAGCTGTTTTTT. It translates to CASKKDRGGNTGELFF. The rearrangement links TRBV19 to TRBJ2-2; TRBD1 aligns across 9 bases. Per the germline V gene, CDR1 is LNHDA and CDR2 is SQIVND (reference sequence). CDR3 length: 16 amino acids. V was pared by 9 bases and J by 1 base, with 9 bases of the junction left unmatched.

The chain uses TRBV9 and TRBJ2-1; 8 positions match TRBD2. CDR3 size: 14 residues. J lost 9 bases, V lost 4 bases, and 9 bases had no gene match. Per the germline V gene, CDR1 is SGDLS and CDR2 is YYNGEE. The CDR3 DNA is TGTGCCAGCAGCCCGCTCGGGGGGGGCCTTGAGCAGTTCTTC. Residues: CASSPLGGGLEQFF.

This clone was counted a single time. The chain couples TRBV7-6 to TRBJ2-5, with D uncertain. The ends were cut back, 3 bases at V and 6 bases at J, with 8 bases in the middle. The germline CDR1 and CDR2 sequences are SGHVS and FNYEAQ. CDR3 length: 12 amino acids. The CDR3: CASSFIVQTQYF. In DNA form, the CDR3 reads TGTGCCAGCAGCTTCATTGTCCAGACCCAGTACTTC.

V is TRBV11-3 and J is TRBJ2-1; TRBD1 aligns across 11 bases. There are 16 residues in the CDR3. J lost 3 bases, V lost 1 base, and 2 bases had no gene match. Germline values: CDR1 SGHNT, CDR2 YENEEA. The CDR3 coding sequence is TGTGCCAGCAGCTTAGCCGGGACAGGGGGCTACAATGAGCAGTTCTTC. Residues: CASSLAGTGGYNEQFF.

The CDR3 nucleotides read TGCAGCGTTGGGGACAGGGGGCGGAACACTGAAGCTTTCTTT. Protein sequence: CSVGDRGRNTEAFF. The chain combines TRBV29-1 with TRBJ1-1, with 12 bases aligning to TRBD1. The CDR3 length is 14 residues. The J segment lost 1 base and the V segment lost 4 bases, leaving 1 base of the junction unmatched. Germline loops: CDR1 SQVTM, CDR2 ANQGSEA.

The rearrangement links TRBV28 to TRBJ1-1; D is uncertain. Germline V lookup: CDR1 MDHEN, CDR2 SYDVKM. V lost 6 bases and J lost 0, with 11 bases in between. This CDR3 has 14 residues. The CDR3 DNA is TGTGCCAGCAGCTCTCCGGGAATGAACACTGAAGCTTTCTTT. As protein: CASSSPGMNTEAFF.

The genes are TRBV7-2 and TRBJ1-2, with D tentatively TRBD1 (5 bases). This CDR3 is built from 15 residues. V lost 1 base and J 5 bases, leaving 14 bases between the germline ends. From germline, CDR1 is SGHTA and CDR2 FQGNSA. Here the CDR3 reads CASSLVFLQDYGYTF. The CDR3, as DNA: TGTGCCAGCAGCTTAGTTTTCCTACAGGATTATGGCTACACCTTC.

The gene calls are TRBV5-1 and TRBJ2-1, with 9 bases lining up with TRBD2. The junction had 6 bases not matched to a gene; V was cut back by 0 bases and J by 2 bases. Germline values: CDR1 SGHRS, CDR2 YFSETQ. The CDR3 has 17 residues. CDR3: CASSLATLAGPYNEQFF. CDR3 DNA sequence: TGCGCCAGCAGCTTGGCCACGCTAGCGGGACCCTACAATGAGCAGTTCTTC.

This chain connects TRBV11-2 to TRBJ2-2; 8 bases are shared with TRBD1. The length of the CDR3 is 15 residues. The junction had 7 bases not matched to a gene; V was cut back by 3 bases and J by 7 bases. CDR1 SGHAT and CDR2 FQNNGV come from the germline V gene. CDR3 nucleotide sequence: TGTGCCAGCAGCTTCACGGCAGGGGGCTTCGGGGAGCTGTTTTTT. Protein: CASSFTAGGFGELFF. The full variable domain, its missing parts supplied by reference TRBV11-2 and TRBJ2-2, is EAGVAQSPRYKIIEKRQSVAFWCNPISGHATLYWYQQILGQGPKLLIQFQNNGVVDDSQLPKDRFSAERLKGVDSTLKIQPAKLEDSAVYLCASSFTAGGFGELFFGEGSRLTVL.

This chain uses TRBV10-3 with TRBJ2-7; D perhaps matches TRBD1 (6 bases). The CDR3 runs 15 residues. The V gene lost 2 bases and the J gene lost 0 bases, with 11 bases spanning the gap. CDR1 is ENHRY, CDR2 SYGVKD, per germline. CDR3 amino acids: CAISEGTFSSYEQYF. The CDR3 nucleotides read TGTGCCATCAGTGAGGGGACATTTAGCTCCTACGAGCAGTACTTC.

This clone was picked up a small number of times. The chain has TRBV18 and TRBJ1-2, with TRBD1 matching over 7 bases. The ends lost 4 bases at V and 0 bases at J; junction bases unmatched: 5. CDR1 is KGHSH, CDR2 LQKENI, per germline. This CDR3 contains 15 residues. The DNA of the CDR3 is TGTGCCAGCTCACTTGGGACAGATCCTAACTATGGCTACACCTTC. It encodes CASSLGTDPNYGYTF.

This clone was observed once. The chain carries TRBV18 and TRBJ2-7; TRBD1 matches at 10 bases. This CDR3 spans 15 amino acids. Germline CDR1 KGHSH, CDR2 LQKENI. V was clipped by 3 bases and J by 2 bases; unmatched bases: 4. The CDR3 DNA is TGTGCCAGCTCACCGGCCGGGACAGGGGCCTACGAGCAGTACTTC. Its translation: CASSPAGTGAYEQYF.

This chain uses TRBV18 with TRBJ2-5; 7 nucleotides align to TRBD2. CDR1 KGHSH and CDR2 LQKENI come from the germline V gene. V lost 2 bases, J lost 2 bases, and 8 bases stayed unmatched. The CDR3 spans 16 residues. In nucleotides, the CDR3 is TGTGCCAGCTCACCAAGACTAGCAAGCTCTCAAGAGACCCAGTACTTC. Its protein is CASSPRLASSQETQYF.

The chain links TRBV2 to TRBJ1-1; 7 bases match TRBD1. This CDR3 spans 12 amino acids. V gave up 9 bases and J gave up 1 base; unmatched junction bases: 2. The germline V gene has CDR1 SNHLY and CDR2 FYNNEI. DNA for the CDR3: TGTGCCAGTGACAGGGAGAACACTGAAGCTTTCTTT. Residues: CASDRENTEAFF.

The chain couples TRBV11-1 to TRBJ2-2, with D perhaps TRBD2 (5 bases). Trimming shortened V by 3 bases and J by 1 base, and 9 bases separated the two germline ends. CDR1 is SGHAT and CDR2 is FQDESV in the germline V gene (reference sequence). This CDR3 has 15 amino acids. The CDR3 here is CASSFLEGNTGELFF. CDR3 coding DNA: TGTGCCAGCAGCTTTTTAGAGGGGAACACCGGGGAGCTGTTTTTT.

The chain recombines TRBV11-2 with TRBJ2-2, with 8 nucleotides matching TRBD2. CDR3 length: 17 residues. The germline V gene encodes CDR1 SGHAT and CDR2 FQNNGV. Germline trimming cut 7 bases from V and 3 bases from J; bases unmatched to any gene: 13. DNA for the CDR3: TGTGCCAGCACCATTTTAAGCGGGGGTGGTGACACCGGGGAGCTGTTTTTT. This translates into CASTILSGGGDTGELFF. The full variable domain, its missing parts supplied by reference TRBV11-2 and TRBJ2-2, is EAGVAQSPRYKIIEKRQSVAFWCNPISGHATLYWYQQILGQGPKLLIQFQNNGVVDDSQLPKDRFSAERLKGVDSTLKIQPAKLEDSAVYLCASTILSGGGDTGELFFGEGSRLTVL.

The V and J genes are TRBV7-6 and TRBJ1-1, with a possible D match to TRBD1 (5 bases). The germline CDR1 and CDR2 sequences are SGHVS and FNYEAQ. The length of the CDR3 is 15 residues. The germline V and J ends were trimmed by 1 base and 1 base, with 10 bases remaining between them. CDR3 loop: CASSLGGVGNTEAFF. CDR3 in DNA: TGTGCCAGCAGCTTAGGGGGCGTCGGGAACACTGAAGCTTTCTTT.

The CDR3 sequence is CASSPTLTFDNEKLFF. CDR3 sequence (DNA): TGTGCCAGCAGTCCGACCTTGACATTCGATAATGAAAAACTGTTTTTT. The chain recombines TRBV28 with TRBJ1-4; D gene ambiguous. CDR1 and CDR2 from the germline V gene are MDHEN and SYDVKM. The V gene lost 5 bases and the J gene lost 4 bases, with 17 bases spanning the gap. The length of the CDR3 is 16 residues.